These 27 T cell receptor beta chains came from one sample sequenced in a study of cytomegalovirus exposure and HLA in healthy donors. Use of 60 Vbeta and 13 Jbeta primers characterized the PCR. Repertoires were generated with immunoSEQ multiplex PCR, while TCRdb's copy carries only in-frame clones and drops some. The table lists over 150,000 clones, about 77% of them singletons, with about 2.8% in the top ten. The specimen was PBMCs. These receptors originate from a woman aged 25 to 39 in good health and CMV-seronegative.

The rearrangement links TRBV7-2 to TRBJ2-7; the match to TRBD2 covers 8 bases. V lost 5 bases, J lost 4 bases, and 7 bases stayed unmatched. The CDR3 extends over 14 amino acids. Germline lookup yields CDR1 SGHTA and CDR2 FQGNSA. The CDR3 DNA follows: TGTGCCAGCAGCCGGAGCGGGAGCAGTTACGAGCAGTACTTC. Amino acids: CASSRSGSSYEQYF.

This chain links TRBV10-3 with TRBJ1-1; 9 bases line up with TRBD1. CDR1 is ENHRY, CDR2 SYGVKD, per germline. The CDR3 loop spans 13 amino acids. The V and J ends lost 4 bases and 6 bases, in that order; junction bases with no gene match: 3. CDR3: CAISGDRAAEAFF. The CDR3 DNA follows: TGTGCCATCAGTGGGGACAGGGCCGCTGAAGCTTTCTTT.

The rearrangement links TRBV27 to TRBJ1-3, with 8 bases identical to TRBD1. The germline CDR1 and CDR2 sequences are MNHEY and SMNVEV (reference sequence). Unmatched junction bases numbered 9, after V lost 5 bases and J lost 3 bases. CDR3 length: 16 amino acids. For the CDR3, the DNA is TGTGCCAGCAGTCCTTCCCAGGGGGCTTTTGGAAACACCATATATTTT. This encodes CASSPSQGAFGNTIYF.

The chain uses TRBV2 and TRBJ1-1; no reliable D call. CDR3 length: 14 amino acids. Germline CDR1 and CDR2: SNHLY and FYNNEI. V lost 2 bases and J 7 bases, leaving 14 bases between the germline ends. The CDR3 loop is CASSEHPRGNEAFF. CDR3 in DNA: TGTGCCAGCAGTGAACACCCCCGGGGAAATGAAGCTTTCTTT.

This chain links TRBV6-1 with TRBJ1-3; TRBD1 matches at 8 bases. Germline assignment: CDR1 MNHNS and CDR2 SASEGT. The CDR3 is 15 residues long. Trimming at V came to 2 bases and at J to 3 bases, leaving 3 bases not matched to a gene. As DNA, the CDR3 is TGTGCCAGCAGTGAACAGGGGGCTCTTGGAAACACCATATATTTT. This gives the protein CASSEQGALGNTIYF.

The table lists this clone with a count of one. The V and J genes are TRBV5-4 and TRBJ2-2; maybe TRBD2 (7 bases). V gave up 2 bases and J gave up 5 bases, with 13 bases separating them. The CDR3 totals 15 residues. Germline V gene data show CDR1 as SGHNT and CDR2 as YYREEE (reference sequence). This chain's CDR3 is CASSLGGALTGELFF. CDR3 nucleotide sequence: TGTGCCAGCAGCTTAGGGGGGGCATTAACCGGGGAGCTGTTTTTT.

The V gene is TRBV21-1, the J gene TRBJ1-1; TRBD1 reflects the table's D call only, with no check against the DNA. TRBV21-1 is given as a pseudogene. This CDR3 comprises 16 residues. The chain's CDR3 is CASSKSTGEVNTEAFF. In nucleotides, the CDR3 is TGTGCCAGCAGCAAATCCACAGGGGAGGTGAACACTGAAGCTTTCTTT.

This sequence joins TRBV7-9 and TRBJ2-3, with a tentative D call TRBD2 (6 bases). Deletions cut 1 base from V and 6 bases from J, with 8 bases between. The CDR3 is 13 residues long. The germline V gene encodes CDR1 SEHNR and CDR2 FQNEAQ (reference sequence). DNA for the CDR3: TGTGCCAGCAGCTTAGTCGCGGGGGATACGCAGTATTTT. Protein sequence: CASSLVAGDTQYF.

The gene calls are TRBV5-1 and TRBJ2-7; D perhaps matches TRBD2 (6 bases). Germline CDR1 and CDR2: SGHRS and YFSETQ. This CDR3 has 15 residues. Trimming took off 4 bases at V and 4 bases at J, with 18 bases between the two ends. CDR3 coding DNA: TGCGCCAGCAGCCGAGTCGAGGCAGGAGGGTACGAGCAGTACTTC. Translated, it gives CASSRVEAGGYEQYF.

This sequence joins TRBV6-1 and TRBJ1-5, with 7 positions matching TRBD1. CDR1 MNHNS and CDR2 SASEGT come from the germline V gene. There are 14 residues in the CDR3. Trimming cost V 7 bases and J 6 bases; bases outside gene matches: 9. In DNA, the CDR3 is TGTGCCAGCAACCGCCAAGGGGGCGTTCAGCCCCAGCATTTT. Encoded protein: CASNRQGGVQPQHF.

V and J are TRBV7-8 and TRBJ2-2, with 7 bases matching TRBD1. This CDR3 contains 16 residues. The germline gives CDR1 SGHVS, CDR2 FQNEAQ. Trimming cost V 2 bases and J 1 base; bases outside gene matches: 4. The CDR3 DNA reads as TGTGCCAGCAGCTTATATCGGACAGGGAACACCGGGGAGCTGTTTTTT. Its translation is CASSLYRTGNTGELFF.

V usage is TRBV10-3 and J usage is TRBJ1-2; no clear D gene. This CDR3 region has 14 residues. Between the trimmed V and J ends, which lost 3 bases and 0 bases, there was a span of 8 bases. CDR1 is ENHRY and CDR2 is SYGVKD in the germline V gene. The DNA for the CDR3 is TGTGCCATCAGTGATTTTGGAGCTAACTATGGCTACACCTTC. Translation: CAISDFGANYGYTF.

This clone has only a few counts. The rearrangement links TRBV11-1 to TRBJ1-2; 7 bases align to TRBD1. The length of the CDR3 is 14 residues. Unmatched junction bases numbered 4, after V lost 2 bases and J lost 4 bases. Germline CDR1 SGHAT, CDR2 FQDESV (reference sequence). Written as DNA, the CDR3 is TGTGCCAGCAGCTTAATCACAGGGGCCTATGGCTACACCTTC. It codes for CASSLITGAYGYTF.

The J gene is TRBJ2-5, the V gene TRBV6-1, with a tentative D call TRBD1 (5 bases). The J call is in doubt because the DNA end fits TRBJ2-7 better. Germline V gene sequence: CDR1 MNHNS, CDR2 SASEGT. The CDR3 is 13 residues long. The chain's CDR3 is CASSTASQGEQYF. CDR3 bases: TGTGCCAGCAGTACAGCGTCCCAGGGCGAGCAGTACTTC.

To note about this clone: Mismatch with germline at one junction end may stem from a read error. This chain uses TRBV25-1 with TRBJ2-5, with D uncertain. The germline V gene encodes CDR1 MGHDK and CDR2 SYGVNS. The CDR3 contains 14 residues. The DNA of the CDR3 is TGTGCCAGCAGTGACCTAGTAGCCCAAGAGATCCAGTACTTC. It is translated as CASSDLVAQEIQYF. Based on the CDR3 plus reference TRBV25-1 and TRBJ2-5, the full variable domain is EADIYQTPRYLVIGTGKKITLECSQTMGHDKMYWYQQDPGMELHLIHYSYGVNSTEKGDLSSESTVSRIRTEHFPLTLESARPSHTSQYLCASSDLVAQEIQYFGPGTRLLVL.

This clone was seen only once. The chain has TRBV19 and TRBJ1-5; D may be TRBD1 (5 bases). Germline-derived CDR1 and CDR2 are LNHDA and SQIVND (reference sequence). The CDR3 consists of 16 residues. Trimming cost V 0 bases and J 6 bases, with 15 bases left between them. The CDR3 sequence: CASSIDRIRGTQPQHF. In DNA form, the CDR3 reads TGTGCCAGTAGTATAGATCGAATTCGGGGGACTCAGCCCCAGCATTTT.

The rearrangement joins TRBV27 to TRBJ2-7; the D gene is possibly TRBD1 (6 bases). CDR1 and CDR2 (germline): MNHEY, SMNVEV (reference sequence). V dropped 8 bases and J dropped 3 bases, with 23 bases sitting between them. The CDR3 sequence is 16 residues long. The CDR3 DNA sequence: TGTGCCAGCGCGACGATACGGGGACACAATAACTACGAGCAGTACTTC. Amino acids: CASATIRGHNNYEQYF.

The V call is TRBV11-2, the J call TRBJ1-1; D is uncertain. Germline V gene sequence: CDR1 SGHAT, CDR2 FQNNGV. With 3 bases removed from V and 6 bases from J, the gap between germline ends came to 11 bases. The CDR3 has 13 residues. The CDR3 sequence: CASSFGERAEAFF. The DNA of the CDR3 is TGTGCCAGCAGCTTCGGAGAACGCGCTGAAGCTTTCTTT.

This clone came up a few times. V is TRBV15 and J is TRBJ2-7; tentatively, D is TRBD1 (5 bases). The V end lost 0 bases, the J end lost 6 bases, and 9 bases lay between the germline ends. The CDR3 length is 13 residues. CDR1 and CDR2 from the germline V gene are LNHNV and YYDKDF (reference sequence). Here the CDR3 DNA reads TGTGCCACCAGCAGAGAGAGACAGTCCGAGCAGTACTTC. Protein sequence: CATSRERQSEQYF. The variable domain in full, with the rest retrieved from reference TRBV15 and TRBJ2-7, is DAMVIQNPRYQVTQFGKPVTLSCSQTLNHNVMYWYQQKSSQAPKLLFHYYDKDFNNEADTPDNFQSRRPNTSFCFLDIRSPGLGDTAMYLCATSRERQSEQYFGPGTRLTVT.

The chain recombines TRBV30 with TRBJ1-4; tentative D call: TRBD1 (6 bases). The CDR3 is 14 amino acids. V lost 1 base and J 8 bases, leaving 14 bases between the germline ends. Germline V lookup: CDR1 GTSNPN, CDR2 SVGIG (reference sequence). The CDR3 loop reads CAWSDRVLWEKLFF. The CDR3 DNA reads as TGTGCCTGGAGTGACAGGGTCCTCTGGGAAAAACTGTTTTTT.

This chain joins TRBV18 and TRBJ2-5; D is ambiguous. The CDR3 totals 13 residues. CDR1 and CDR2 from the germline V gene are KGHSH and LQKENI. V was clipped by 3 bases and J by 4 bases, with 9 bases between them. The CDR3 protein is CASSPHHGETQYF. In nucleotides, the CDR3 is TGTGCCAGCTCACCCCACCACGGAGAGACCCAGTACTTC.

The V call is TRBV6-5, the J call TRBJ1-5; 9 bases align to TRBD1. Germline V gene sequence: CDR1 MNHEY, CDR2 SVGAGI. The length of the CDR3 is 16 residues. Trimming took 0 bases from V and 3 from J; bases not matched to a gene: 3. CDR3 amino acids: CASSYSYRGHNQPQHF. For the CDR3, the DNA is TGTGCCAGCAGTTACTCGTACAGGGGGCACAATCAGCCCCAGCATTTT.

V gene TRBV19 combines with J gene TRBJ2-3, with D perhaps TRBD1 (6 bases). Trimming pared 4 bases from V and 0 bases from J, leaving 11 bases between. Per the germline V gene, CDR1 is LNHDA and CDR2 is SQIVND (reference sequence). This CDR3 is 15 amino acids long. The CDR3 nucleotides are TGTGCCAGTAGTAGAGGACAGCCTAGCACAGATACGCAGTATTTT. It specifies CASSRGQPSTDTQYF.

This clone has a handful of counts. The junction differs from germline at one of its ends, possibly a read error. The chain links TRBV19 to TRBJ2-1, with D perhaps given as TRBD1 or TRBD2 (5 bases each). The CDR3 runs 19 residues. CDR1 LNHDA and CDR2 SQIVND come from the germline V gene (reference sequence). The CDR3 spells CASSIEGPWRQGAYNEQFF. The CDR3, as DNA: TGTGCCAGTAGCATAGAGGGTCCGTGGCGGCAGGGCGCCTACAATGAGCAGTTCTTC.

The gene calls are TRBV15 and TRBJ2-7, with D possibly matching TRBD2 (5 bases). V lost 5 bases to trimming and J lost 3 bases, with 11 bases between them. Germline V gives CDR1 LNHNV, CDR2 YYDKDF (reference sequence). The CDR3 covers 13 residues. The CDR3 DNA sequence: TGTGCCACCAGCTTGGGAGTTCTCTACGAGCAGTACTTC. Protein: CATSLGVLYEQYF.

The chain carries TRBV7-9 and TRBJ2-3; a possible D gene is TRBD1 (6 bases). V was trimmed by 10 bases and J by 4 bases, leaving 18 bases between them. There are 14 residues in the CDR3. CDR1 is SEHNR and CDR2 is FQNEAQ in the germline V gene (reference sequence). CDR3 bases: TGTGCCACCCAAGCCGGGACACTGTCAGATACGCAGTATTTT. It is translated as CATQAGTLSDTQYF.

The chain couples TRBV6-1 to TRBJ2-7, with a tentative D call TRBD1 (6 bases). Per germline, CDR1 MNHNS and CDR2 SASEGT. The CDR3 has 14 residues. V was trimmed by 5 bases and J by 6 bases, leaving 17 bases between them. The CDR3 loop reads CASSSRDILTEQYF. CDR3 sequence (DNA): TGTGCCAGCAGTTCCCGGGACATCCTGACCGAGCAGTACTTC.